These T cell receptor beta chains were read from a single sample in a study of T cells in Graves' hyperthyroidism and ophthalmopathy. Each CDR3 protein is one row after TCRdb ran MiXCR on the multiplex PCR reads. This repertoire shows a few hundred thousand distinct CDR3 sequences, around 16% found once; its top ten account for around 3.3%. The sequenced material came from blood. Receptor source: a woman aged 40 to 49 with Graves' ophthalmopathy. Both conserved end residues are part of each CDR3. The D gene is left open where the match is weak. The size field is filled for only some rows; it gives once, few, many or a size class.

clone size | J gene | D gene | V gene | CDR3 protein | CDR3 DNA
once | TRBJ2-1 | TRBD2 | TRBV20-1 | CSAGSGNFYNEQFF | TGCAGTGCTGGTAGCGGGAACTTCTACAATGAGCAGTTCTTC
few | TRBJ2-7 | - | TRBV28 | CASSLGGRPEQYF | TGTGCCAGCAGTTTGGGGGGCCGGCCCGAGCAGTACTTC
many | TRBJ2-6 | - | TRBV7-9 | CASSLEAGANVLTF | TGTGCCAGCAGCTTGGAAGCTGGGGCCAACGTCCTGACTTTC
- | TRBJ2-7 | - | TRBV5-1 | CASNPGTLYEQYF | TGCGCCAGCAACCCCGGGACACTCTACGAGCAGTACTTC
few | TRBJ2-2 | - | TRBV30 | CAWKFGWGRNTGELFF | TGTGCCTGGAAATTTGGTTGGGGGCGCAACACCGGGGAGCTGTTTTTT
- | TRBJ1-4 | TRBD1 | TRBV10-3 | CAISESGQVWEKLFF | TGTGCCATCAGTGAATCGGGACAGGTTTGGGAAAAACTGTTTTTT
many | TRBJ2-7 | TRBD1 | TRBV28 | CASRNTGGSFYEQYF | TGTGCCAGCAGGAACACAGGGGGCTCCTTCTACGAGCAGTACTTC
few | TRBJ2-3 | TRBD2 | TRBV20-1 | CSARGLATDTQYF | TGCAGTGCCCGGGGACTAGCCACAGATACGCAGTATTTT
few | TRBJ1-1 | - | TRBV6-1 | CASSPWGSTEAFF | TGTGCCAGCAGCCCTTGGGGAAGCACTGAAGCTTTCTTT
few | TRBJ2-2 | TRBD2 | TRBV7-2 | CASSFSAGYTGELFF | TGTGCCAGCAGCTTCTCAGCGGGATACACCGGGGAGCTGTTTTTT
few | TRBJ2-3 | TRBD1 | TRBV7-2 | CASRYRGSDTQYF | TGTGCCAGCAGATACAGGGGCTCAGATACGCAGTATTTT
few | TRBJ2-7 | - | TRBV20-1 | CSSPGTTYEQYF | TGCAGTTCGCCCGGGACAACCTACGAGCAGTACTTC
few | TRBJ2-2 | TRBD2 | TRBV5-4 | CASSWGGDRSPGELFF | TGTGCCAGCAGCTGGGGAGGGGATCGTTCGCCCGGGGAGCTGTTTTTT
many | TRBJ2-1 | TRBD2 | TRBV5-1 | CASSVTSGGFNEQFF | TGCGCCAGCAGCGTGACTAGCGGCGGATTTAATGAGCAGTTCTTC
few | TRBJ1-2 | TRBD1 | TRBV3-1 | CATGDAGTGYGYTF | TGTGCCACCGGCGACGCCGGGACAGGGTATGGCTACACCTTC
- | TRBJ2-3 | TRBD1 | TRBV6-9 | CASSYDRARRDTQYF | TGTGCCAGCAGCTATGACAGGGCAAGAAGAGATACGCAGTATTTT
many | TRBJ2-5 | TRBD1 | TRBV10-3 | CATRQGGPGETQYF | TGTGCCACTCGACAGGGCGGTCCTGGAGAGACCCAGTACTTC
many | TRBJ1-1 | TRBD1 | TRBV5-1 | CASRAPSGTGNTEAFF | TGCGCCAGCAGAGCTCCGTCCGGGACAGGGAACACTGAAGCTTTCTTT
many | TRBJ1-1 | TRBD1 | TRBV30 | CAWSPRTGRETEAFF | TGTGCCTGGAGTCCCAGGACAGGGAGGGAAACTGAAGCTTTCTTT
- | TRBJ2-7 | TRBD2 | TRBV6-1 | CASSPSGVAGSYEQYF | TGTGCCAGCAGTCCATCGGGGGTAGCGGGGTCCTACGAGCAGTACTTC
many | TRBJ1-1 | - | TRBV28 | CASSLIGSLNTEAFF | TGTGCCAGCAGTTTAATAGGCTCCCTGAACACTGAAGCTTTCTTT
many | TRBJ2-5 | - | TRBV6-6 | CASSYFASETQYF | TGTGCCAGCAGTTACTTTGCGAGTGAGACCCAGTACTTC
many | TRBJ1-5 | TRBD1 | TRBV11-3 | CASSLGQGADSNQPQHF | TGTGCCAGCAGCTTAGGACAGGGAGCCGATAGCAATCAGCCCCAGCATTTT
few | TRBJ1-2 | - | TRBV6-1 | CASSEFLFSYGYTF | TGTGCCAGCAGTGAATTCTTGTTTAGCTATGGCTACACCTTC
few | TRBJ1-1 | - | TRBV6-2/TRBV6-3 | CASSYSSQGIGGTEAFF | TGTGCCAGCAGTTACTCGAGCCAGGGGATTGGGGGCACTGAAGCTTTCTTT
many | TRBJ2-7 | TRBD1 | TRBV6-1 | CASRSRHTGGYEQYF | TGTGCCAGCAGGTCCCGACACACAGGGGGCTACGAGCAGTACTTC